Described below is a single TCR beta chain sequence and its context. With 7 bases removed from V and 5 bases from J, the gap between germline ends came to 23 bases. This CDR3 is built from 16 residues. The germline V gene encodes CDR1 SEHNR and CDR2 FQNEAQ (reference sequence). This sample is part of a study of blood T cell repertoires in COVID-19. The wider study: COVID-19 samples from acute and convalescent phases originated in the United States, Italy and Spain. T cells, B-cell-depleted T cells, or PBMCs supplied cDNA or gDNA.

Source study methods: Amplification of reference gene primers provided the estimated nucleated cell counts. Clones were sequenced by immunoSEQ multiplex PCR, and TCRdb holds only the in-frame ones, with some missing. Clone size and V and J calls were adopted from that table, with D and trimming inferred from the DNA. The sample carries approximately 330,000 clones, just under 90% recorded once. Recovery among Cohort 3 donors was established by two negative PCRs, clearance, or symptom resolution. The rearrangement joins TRBV7-9 to TRBJ1-2; tentative D call: TRBD1 (6 bases). Source material: PBMCs or T cells enriched from blood (not recorded which). The clonotype comes from a woman in her 30s who had recovered from COVID-19. CDR3 loop: CASTLRRNRDRYGYTF. The CDR3 DNA reads as TGTGCCAGCACCCTACGGAGAAACAGGGACCGATATGGCTACACCTTC.